This is a list of T cell receptor beta chains from one sample in a study of blood T cells in healthy people across ages. TCRdb reanalysed the 5' RACE reads using MiXCR and keeps one entry per CDR3 protein. Here the sample spans roughly 1 million distinct CDR3 sequences, less than 25% being singletons. The sample was also linked to a second study, of T cells of mothers and their children.

Sequencing was carried out using blood. The receptors originated from a girl aged 2-10 years in good health. The CDR3 runs from the conserved cysteine through the conserved F or W. D genes are given only for firm matches. The size entry is marked missing in some rows and otherwise reads once, few, many or a size class.

d_call	clone_size	v_call	j_call	cdr3_aa	cdr3_nt
NA	few	TRBV5-5	TRBJ2-5	CASSLVASGGGETQYF	TGTGCCAGCAGCTTAGTCGCATCAGGTGGAGGGGAGACCCAGTACTTC
NA	NA	TRBV20-1	TRBJ2-3	CSARDRWMGPDDPDTQYF	TGCAGTGCTAGAGATAGATGGATGGGACCAGACGATCCAGATACGCAGTATTTT
NA	NA	TRBV10-3	TRBJ1-2	CAISGAPDRSGYTF	TGTGCCATCAGTGGGGCACCCGACAGGAGTGGCTACACCTTC
NA	NA	TRBV29-1	TRBJ1-4	CSVRSGNEKLFF	TGCAGCGTTCGTTCTGGGAATGAAAAACTGTTTTTT
NA	NA	TRBV10-3	TRBJ1-2	CAISESGQAEGSYGYTF	TGTGCCATCAGTGAGTCTGGGCAGGCCGAGGGGTCCTATGGCTACACCTTC
NA	NA	TRBV29-1	TRBJ1-2	CSLPGTSYGYTF	TGCAGCTTACCCGGGACATCATATGGCTACACCTTC
TRBD1	NA	TRBV7-2	TRBJ1-2	CASSLYERTGFYGYTF	TGTGCCAGCAGCTTATATGAGAGGACAGGATTCTATGGCTACACCTTC
NA	NA	TRBV9	TRBJ2-3	CASSVGDRSDTQYF	TGTGCCAGCAGCGTAGGGGATAGGTCAGATACGCAGTATTTT
TRBD1	NA	TRBV14	TRBJ2-5	CASSARDSGTIETQYF	TGTGCCAGCAGCGCCCGGGACAGCGGTACTATAGAGACCCAGTACTTC
NA	NA	TRBV29-1	TRBJ2-1	CSVLWTDYNEQFF	TGCAGCGTTCTTTGGACAGACTACAATGAGCAGTTCTTC
NA	NA	TRBV7-2	TRBJ2-1	CASSYTTGVSYNEQFF	TGTGCCAGCAGCTACACTACGGGAGTCTCCTACAATGAGCAGTTCTTC
NA	few	TRBV28	TRBJ2-1	CVTEGRTSYNEQFF	TGTGTCACCGAGGGGAGAACTTCATACAATGAGCAGTTCTTC
TRBD2	few	TRBV5-4	TRBJ2-5	CASSPGTSGTFLGETQYF	TGTGCCAGCAGCCCAGGGACTAGCGGGACGTTCCTCGGGGAGACCCAGTACTTC
TRBD1	NA	TRBV5-1	TRBJ2-7	CASSDGTALEQYF	TGCGCCAGCAGCGATGGGACAGCCCTCGAGCAGTACTTC
NA	NA	TRBV12-3/TRBV12-4	TRBJ2-1	CASSRASNEQFF	TGTGCCAGCAGTCGGGCGAGTAATGAGCAGTTCTTC
NA	NA	TRBV7-6	TRBJ1-4	CASSFSWTETGLNEKLFF	TGTGCCAGCAGTTTTAGTTGGACCGAGACAGGACTTAATGAAAAACTGTTTTTT
NA	few	TRBV5-1	TRBJ1-2	CASRPEGSDGYTF	TGCGCCAGCAGACCGGAGGGGTCGGATGGCTACACCTTC
NA	few	TRBV6-1	TRBJ2-7	CASSDLDGYEQYF	TGTGCCAGCAGTGATTTGGACGGCTACGAGCAGTACTTC
NA	NA	TRBV6-1	TRBJ1-6	CASKSGDSPLHF	TGTGCCTCAAAATCGGGGGATTCACCCCTCCACTTT
NA	few	TRBV28	TRBJ2-5	CASSLLYSGVQETQYF	TGTGCCAGCAGTTTATTATATAGTGGCGTACAAGAGACCCAGTACTTC
NA	few	TRBV28	TRBJ2-5	CASRGGGLETQYF	TGTGCCAGCCGGGGAGGGGGGTTAGAGACCCAGTACTTC
NA	NA	TRBV28	TRBJ2-1	CASFQGWGEQFF	TGTGCCAGCTTCCAGGGGTGGGGTGAGCAGTTCTTC
NA	NA	TRBV2	TRBJ2-5	CASKTVQETQYF	TGTGCCAGCAAGACAGTCCAAGAGACCCAGTACTTC
TRBD1	NA	TRBV4-1	TRBJ1-1	CASSQIRGATSRAFF	TGCGCCAGCAGCCAAATCAGGGGGGCCACGTCGAGGGCTTTCTTT
TRBD1	NA	TRBV29-1	TRBJ1-3	CSVEGTGTGYGGNTIYF	TGCAGCGTTGAAGGGACGGGGACAGGGTACGGTGGAAACACCATATATTTT
NA	NA	TRBV24-1	TRBJ2-2	CATSDSVTLVNTGELFF	TGTGCCACCAGTGATTCCGTAACCCTAGTGAACACCGGGGAGCTGTTTTTT
NA	NA	TRBV28	TRBJ2-6	CASSPLGSGANVLTF	TGTGCCAGCAGCCCATTGGGGTCTGGGGCCAACGTCCTGACTTTC
TRBD2	few	TRBV2	TRBJ2-6	CASRGGIPSGANVLTF	TGTGCCAGCAGGGGAGGGATTCCCTCTGGGGCCAACGTCCTGACTTTC
NA	NA	TRBV9	TRBJ1-1	CASSVGGGSKIF	NA
NA	few	TRBV29-1	TRBJ1-2	CSVEDISGAGGYTF	TGCAGCGTTGAAGATATTTCAGGGGCGGGTGGCTACACCTTC
TRBD1	NA	TRBV20-1	TRBJ2-1	CSASGQGDNEQFF	TGCAGTGCTAGTGGACAGGGAGACAATGAGCAGTTCTTC
NA	few	TRBV10-3	TRBJ2-1	CAISARDGGYNEQFF	TGTGCCATCAGTGCTAGGGACGGAGGATACAATGAGCAGTTCTTC
NA	few	TRBV5-6	TRBJ2-1	CASSRISGTNNEQFF	TGTGCCAGCAGCCGGATTTCCGGGACCAACAATGAGCAGTTCTTC
NA	NA	TRBV20-1	TRBJ2-3	CSASLALFSTDTQYF	TGCAGTGCTAGTTTAGCGCTATTTTCCACAGATACGCAGTATTTT
NA	few	TRBV27	TRBJ2-4	CASSGRSDKNIQYF	TGTGCCAGCAGTGGGAGATCAGACAAAAACATTCAGTACTTC
TRBD2	few	TRBV6-1	TRBJ2-5	CASSDLSGGQETQYF	TGTGCCAGCAGTGACCTTTCGGGGGGGCAAGAGACCCAGTACTTC
NA	NA	TRBV28	TRBJ2-3	CASSFGPDTDTQYF	TGTGCCAGCAGTTTCGGGCCAGACACAGATACGCAGTATTTT
NA	NA	TRBV6-5	TRBJ2-2	CASSYSNYDTGELFF	TGTGCCAGCAGTTACTCGAATTATGACACCGGGGAGCTGTTTTTT
NA	NA	TRBV11-1	TRBJ1-1	CASSTQDLNTEAFF	TGTGCCAGCAGCACCCAGGACCTGAACACTGAAGCTTTCTTT
NA	NA	TRBV5-6	TRBJ2-7	CASSLAGLLTNEQYF	TGTGCCAGCAGCTTGGCCGGCCTCCTGACTAACGAGCAGTACTTC
NA	few	TRBV7-2	TRBJ2-3	CASSRMGADTQYF	TGTGCCAGCAGCAGGATGGGGGCAGATACGCAGTATTTT
NA	few	TRBV3-1	TRBJ1-1	CASSQTMGLESTEAFF	TGCGCCAGCAGCCAAACTATGGGGTTAGAGAGCACTGAAGCTTTCTTT
NA	NA	TRBV4-1	TRBJ2-7	CASSQAGGLSYEQYF	TGCGCCAGCAGCCAAGCGGGCGGACTCTCCTACGAGCAGTACTTC
TRBD2	NA	TRBV11-2	TRBJ2-2	CASSLGLVANTGELFF	TGTGCCAGCAGCCTCGGACTAGTCGCTAACACCGGGGAGCTGTTTTTT
NA	few	TRBV29-1	TRBJ1-2	CSVLSGDGYGYTF	TGCAGCGTTCTATCAGGGGATGGTTATGGCTACACCTTC
NA	NA	TRBV9	TRBJ2-7	CASSVEAASFYEQYF	TGTGCCAGCAGCGTAGAGGCGGCTTCTTTCTACGAGCAGTACTTC